A selection of T cell receptor beta chains follows, all from one sample in a study of T cell repertoires in cytomegalovirus infection. TCRdb analysed the reads with MiXCR anew, one entry per CDR3 protein. The repertoire consists of about 360,000 distinct CDR3 sequences, with around 18% occurring once and the leading ten covering 8.5% to 10%. Material for sequencing was PBMCs. These receptors originate from a human donor in good health (CMV status not recorded). Some clones in this sample may be carry-over from other donors' samples. Both conserved end residues are part of each CDR3. The order of the fields is J gene, V gene, clone size, D gene, CDR3 DNA, CDR3 protein. D genes are given only for firm matches. Clone sizes are given selectively: once, few, many, or a class where the clone is expanded.

TRBJ2-3,TRBV4-2,many,TRBD2,TGTGCCAGCAGCCAAGATAACCCGGGACTAGCGGGAGGGCCCCCGACGTATTTT,CASSQDNPGLAGGPPTYF
TRBJ1-1,TRBV2,NA,NA,TGTGCCAGCAGCGCCGAGGTTTTGGAAGCTTTCTTT,CASSAEVLEAFF
TRBJ1-4,TRBV5-1,few,NA,TGCGCCAGCAGTTTAGGGAACGGAGAAGAAAAACTGTTTTTT,CASSLGNGEEKLFF
TRBJ2-3,TRBV7-2,many,NA,TGTGCCAGCAGCCGGGACGAGGCCCCAGATACGCAGTATTTT,CASSRDEAPDTQYF
TRBJ2-5,TRBV7-2,many,TRBD1,TGTGCCAGCAGCTTGTGGGACAGGGGCCAAGAGACCCAGTACTTC,CASSLWDRGQETQYF
TRBJ2-7,TRBV7-2,many,TRBD1,TGTGCCAGCAGCTTAGGGGGGACAGTTCCCGAGCAGTACTTC,CASSLGGTVPEQYF
TRBJ2-3,TRBV5-4,few,TRBD1,TGTGCCAGCAATCTCCGCTCGGGACAGGGGGTCACAGATACGCAGTATTTT,CASNLRSGQGVTDTQYF
TRBJ2-1,TRBV20-1,few,TRBD2,TGCAGTGCTAGAGATCGGACTAGCGGGAGGAACAATGAGCAGTTCTTC,CSARDRTSGRNNEQFF
TRBJ1-4,TRBV7-4,NA,TRBD1,TGTGCCAGCAGCTTACGACAGGGGACTTATGAAAAACTGTTTTTT,CASSLRQGTYEKLFF
TRBJ1-4,TRBV28,few,NA,TGTGCCAGCAGTCTTTCTGAAAAACTGTTTTTT,CASSLSEKLFF
TRBJ1-2,TRBV28,many,NA,TGTGCCAGCAGGCCCAGGACCGGGGGGTTTTATGGCTACACCTTC,CASRPRTGGFYGYTF
TRBJ2-7,TRBV7-6,many,TRBD2,TGTGCCAGCAGCCCGACCCTCGGGAGGGCCCACGAGCAGTACTTC,CASSPTLGRAHEQYF
TRBJ2-3,TRBV12-3/TRBV12-4,few,TRBD2,TGTGCCAGCAGTCCTTTCCTAGCGGGAGAGGGCACAGATACGCAGTATTTT,CASSPFLAGEGTDTQYF
TRBJ2-7,TRBV10-3,NA,TRBD2,TGTGCCATCAGTCTGGGACTAGAGAGCTCCTACGAGCAGTACTTC,CAISLGLESSYEQYF
TRBJ2-3,TRBV27,few,TRBD2,TGTGCCAGCAGCCCTCCCCCCCAGGGAGGGCCAGATACGCAGTATTTT,CASSPPPQGGPDTQYF
TRBJ2-5,TRBV6-1,NA,NA,TGTGCCAGCACGGGGGCCGGAACCCAAGAGACCCAGTACTTC,CASTGAGTQETQYF
TRBJ2-1,TRBV10-3,few,TRBD2,TGTGCCATCAGGACCGGGAGCGGGGGGGCCAATGAGCAGTTCTTC,CAIRTGSGGANEQFF
TRBJ1-1,TRBV2,NA,NA,TGTGCCAGCATGGGTGTAGGAGCTTTCTTT,CASMGVGAFF
TRBJ1-1,TRBV12-3/TRBV12-4,many,NA,TGTGCCAGCAGTTTCCCGGGGATGAACACTGAAGCTTTCTTT,CASSFPGMNTEAFF
TRBJ2-7,TRBV6-1,few,TRBD2,TGTGCCAGCAGTACGGGACTAGCGGGAGTTGAGCAGTACTTC,CASSTGLAGVEQYF
TRBJ2-3,TRBV20-1,NA,NA,TGCAGTGCTAGGGACCCAATATCTAGCACAGATACGCAGTATTTT,CSARDPISSTDTQYF
TRBJ2-5,TRBV7-7,many,NA,TGTGCCAGCAGCCCAGGGAGGGGGCCGAACCAAGAGACCCAGTACTTC,CASSPGRGPNQETQYF
TRBJ2-7,TRBV28,many,TRBD2,TGTGCCAGCAGTTTAAGCCTAGCGGGGCTAGCTACCCAGCAGTACTTC,CASSLSLAGLATQQYF
TRBJ1-2,TRBV7-2,few,NA,TGTGCCAGCAGGAAATCTTCAGGGATTTACTATGGCTACACCTTC,CASRKSSGIYYGYTF
TRBJ2-7,TRBV7-8,many,NA,TGTGCCAGCACCGGAACGGGACGGGACTACGAGCAGTACTTC,CASTGTGRDYEQYF
TRBJ2-5,TRBV11-2,few,TRBD1,TGTGCCAGCAGCTTAGGAGGGACAGGGGGGAAGACCCAGTACTTC,CASSLGGTGGKTQYF
TRBJ2-5,TRBV7-2,NA,TRBD2,TGTGCCAGCACCAAGCGGGGGAAAGAGACCCAGTACTTC,CASTKRGKETQYF
TRBJ2-1,TRBV7-2,NA,NA,TGTGCCAGCAGCTCCCAGGCTGGAACTGGGAATGAGCAGTTCTTC,CASSSQAGTGNEQFF
TRBJ1-1,TRBV2,few,NA,TGTGCCAGCAGTGAGTTAGGGATGAACACTGAAGCTTTCTTT,CASSELGMNTEAFF
TRBJ1-3,TRBV7-2,NA,NA,TGTGCCAGCAGCCCCGCAGTCTCTGGAAACACCATATATTTT,CASSPAVSGNTIYF
TRBJ2-7,TRBV11-2,NA,TRBD2,TGTGCCAGCAGCCGAGCCGGTAGCGGGTCCTACGAGCAGTACTTC,CASSRAGSGSYEQYF
TRBJ2-5,TRBV20-1,few,TRBD1,TGCAGTGCTATCCCAACTTCGACAGGGGGCGCGGGGACCCAGTACTTC,CSAIPTSTGGAGTQYF